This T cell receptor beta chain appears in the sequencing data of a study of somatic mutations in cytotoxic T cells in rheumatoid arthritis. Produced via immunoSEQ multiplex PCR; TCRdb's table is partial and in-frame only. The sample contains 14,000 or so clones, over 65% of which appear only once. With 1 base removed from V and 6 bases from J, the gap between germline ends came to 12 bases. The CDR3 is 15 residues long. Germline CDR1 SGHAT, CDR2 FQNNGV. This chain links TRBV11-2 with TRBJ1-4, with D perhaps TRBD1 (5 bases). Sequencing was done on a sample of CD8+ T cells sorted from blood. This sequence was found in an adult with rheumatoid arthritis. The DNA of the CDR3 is TGTGCCAGCAGCTTAGGGTGGGGCGCGGATGAAAAACTGTTTTTT. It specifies CASSLGWGADEKLFF.